One T cell receptor beta chain is described in this entry. These data come from a study of T cell clones after liver transplantation. Study background: Blood was drawn pre-transplant, before withdrawal, and after full or failed withdrawal.

Clones were read by immunoSEQ multiplex PCR, and TCRdb kept only the in-frame ones, dropping some. The table shows some 60,000 clones, with 70% occurring only once. The sequence came from a human patient who received a liver transplant. A subset of T cells may come from the graft donor. The sequencing used CD4+ T cells from blood, collected at the approximately 16-month timepoint.

The CDR3 region has the DNA TGTGCCTGGAGTGTAACCGCGGGGGGGTTAGTTGAAGCTTTCTTT. This gives the protein CAWSVTAGGLVEAFF. This chain connects TRBV30 to TRBJ1-1; the D gene is possibly TRBD1 (5 bases). The germline V gene encodes CDR1 GTSNPN and CDR2 SVGIG (reference sequence). V lost 0 bases, J lost 7 bases, and 18 bases lay in between. This CDR3 contains 15 residues.